Listed here is a single T cell receptor beta chain. The sample comes from a study of T cell changes during pregnancy in multiple sclerosis. Between the trimmed V and J ends, which lost 2 bases and 0 bases, there was a span of 8 bases. This CDR3 spans 15 amino acids. Per the germline V gene, CDR1 is MDHEN and CDR2 is SYDVKM. Only in-frame clones appear in the TCRdb table, and some are missing; sequencing was by immunoSEQ multiplex PCR. The profile covers tens of thousands of clones, with nearly 90% appearing a single time and 1.5% to 2% taken by the ten largest. The chain links TRBV28 to TRBJ1-5, with D hard to call. Sequenced material: peripheral blood, taken in the first trimester of pregnancy. The source of this sequence is a female donor with multiple sclerosis, enrolled in a pregnancy study. CDR3 sequence: CASSLHSYSNQPQHF. As DNA, the CDR3 is TGTGCCAGCAGTTTACACAGCTATAGCAATCAGCCCCAGCATTTT.